The 16 T cell receptor beta chains below all came from one sample that was sequenced in a study of blood T cell repertoires in COVID-19. Profiling relied on immunoSEQ multiplex PCR, and the TCRdb table lists in-frame clones only, not all of them. The sample yields 180,000 or so clones, roughly 86% seen once. Sequences were obtained from peripheral blood. The source of these receptors is a man in his 70s with acute or convalescent COVID-19.

This clone appeared a single time. The CDR3 coding sequence is TGTGCCAGCAGCCTTCTCCGTCCAAGCACCCTCCACTTT. Amino acid sequence: CASSLLRPSTLHF. This chain joins TRBV3-1 (or the pseudogene TRBV3-2) and TRBJ1-6; no clear D gene. The CDR3 loop spans 13 amino acids. Trimming left V 4 bases short and J 14 bases short, with 15 bases between. From germline, CDR1 is LGHDT and CDR2 YNNKEL (reference sequence).

This clone showed up just once. The chain joins TRBV7-9 to TRBJ1-2; TRBD1 might be the D (5 bases). Germline lookup yields CDR1 SEHNR and CDR2 FQNEAQ (reference sequence). The CDR3 runs to 12 residues. V was cut by 0 bases and J by 8 bases, with 7 bases left in between. The CDR3 reads CASSLAQGGYTF. In DNA form, the CDR3 reads TGTGCCAGCAGCTTAGCGCAGGGAGGCTACACCTTC. Full variable domain (rest looked up from reference TRBV7-9 and TRBJ1-2): DTGVSQNPRHKITKRGQNVTFRCDPISEHNRLYWYRQTLGQGPEFLTYFQNEAQLEKSRLLSDRFSAERPKGSFSTLEIQRTEQGDSAMYLCASSLAQGGYTFGSGTRLTVV.

This chain uses TRBV5-1 with TRBJ1-3; TRBD1 matches 10 bases. Unmatched junction bases numbered 3, after V lost 0 bases and J lost 3 bases. Per germline, CDR1 SGHRS and CDR2 YFSETQ. The length of the CDR3 is 16 residues. CDR3: CASSLDGTGVGNTIYF. CDR3 DNA: TGCGCCAGCAGCTTGGATGGGACAGGGGTTGGAAACACCATATATTTT.

The genes are TRBV5-4 and TRBJ2-5, with D maybe TRBD1 (6 bases). CDR1 is SGHNT and CDR2 is YYREEE in the germline V gene (reference sequence). V lost 4 bases and J 0 bases, leaving 13 bases between the germline ends. The CDR3 length is 15 residues. The CDR3 sequence is CASSPRQVHQETQYF. The CDR3 DNA is TGTGCCAGCAGCCCGAGACAGGTCCACCAAGAGACCCAGTACTTC. The full variable domain, in which reference TRBV5-4 and TRBJ2-5 provide the parts outside the CDR3, is ETGVTQSPTHLIKTRGQQVTLRCSSQSGHNTVSWYQQALGQGPQFIFQYYREEENGRGNFPPRFSGLQFPNYSSELNVNALELDDSALYLCASSPRQVHQETQYFGPGTRLLVL.

The chain joins TRBV2 to TRBJ1-5; no reliable D call. Germline V gene lookup returns CDR1 SNHLY and CDR2 FYNNEI. The CDR3 sequence is 14 residues long. With 4 bases removed from V and 7 bases from J, the gap between germline ends came to 14 bases. CDR3 in DNA: TGTGCCAGCAGTGGTCAGACGGTTAGCCAGCCCCAGCATTTT. Its translation is CASSGQTVSQPQHF. Looking up the rest from reference TRBV2 and TRBJ1-5 gives the full variable domain: EPEVTQTPSHQVTQMGQEVILRCVPISNHLYFYWYRQILGQKVEFLVSFYNNEISEKSEIFDDQFSVERPDGSNFTLKIRSTKLEDSAMYFCASSGQTVSQPQHFGDGTRLSIL.

The J gene is TRBJ2-3, the V gene TRBV2, with a weak D call TRBD2 (7 bases). Trimming removed 4 bases at V and 5 bases at J, with 13 bases between. Germline values: CDR1 SNHLY, CDR2 FYNNEI. The CDR3 runs to 14 residues. For the CDR3, the DNA is TGTGCCAGCAGTGTAGGGGGGGCAAAAGATACGCAGTATTTT. This translates into CASSVGGAKDTQYF.

CDR3 coding DNA: TGTGCCAGCAGTTTATCGGACAGTAGGTCTTTCTTT. It translates to CASSLSDSRSFF. The genes are TRBV28 and TRBJ1-1, with D perhaps matching TRBD1 (6 bases). Trimming took 1 base from V and 12 from J, leaving 12 bases between them. The CDR3 has 12 amino acids. Germline-derived CDR1 and CDR2 are MDHEN and SYDVKM.

The J gene is TRBJ2-3, the V gene TRBV7-9, with 13 bases lining up with TRBD2. Germline CDR1 is SEHNR and CDR2 is FQNEAQ (reference sequence). J gave up 4 bases and V 3 bases, and 10 bases lay outside the gene matches. The CDR3 runs to 18 residues. The CDR3 is CASSFRNGLAGESDTQYF. For the CDR3, the DNA is TGTGCCAGCAGCTTCCGAAATGGACTAGCGGGGGAGTCAGATACGCAGTATTTT.

The J gene is TRBJ1-2, the V gene TRBV30; D may be TRBD1 (6 bases). V lost 0 bases to trimming and J lost 4 bases, with 9 bases between them. CDR3 size: 13 residues. The germline V gene has CDR1 GTSNPN and CDR2 SVGIG (reference sequence). The CDR3, as DNA: TGTGCCTGGAGTGTACAACAGGGCTATGGCTACACCTTC. It specifies CAWSVQQGYGYTF.

V is TRBV5-4 and J is TRBJ1-1; perhaps TRBD1 as D (6 bases). V shed 7 bases and J shed 1 base, with 20 bases lying between them. Germline V CDR1 and CDR2: SGHNT, YYREEE (reference sequence). There are 16 residues in the CDR3. CDR3 coding DNA: TGTGCCAGCTCAACTCGAACCGGGACAACGAACACTGAAGCTTTCTTT. It is translated as CASSTRTGTTNTEAFF.

This chain joins TRBV6-6 and TRBJ1-1; D perhaps matches TRBD1 (6 bases). The CDR3 has 12 residues. The V end lost 6 bases, the J end lost 8 bases, and 13 bases lay between the germline ends. Germline CDR1 reads MNHNY; CDR2 reads SVGAGI (reference sequence). CDR3 region: CASSPYTGEAFF. As DNA, the CDR3 is TGTGCCAGCAGCCCTTACACAGGGGAAGCTTTCTTT.

The chain joins TRBV14 to TRBJ2-5, with D hard to call. The germline CDR1 and CDR2 sequences are SGHDN and FVKESK. The CDR3 consists of 14 residues. V lost 0 bases to trimming and J lost 5 bases, with 10 bases between them. The CDR3 loop reads CASSQEHLSETQYF. CDR3 sequence (DNA): TGTGCCAGCAGCCAAGAACATTTAAGTGAGACCCAGTACTTC.

J is TRBJ2-3 and V is TRBV4-3; TRBD1 might be the D (6 bases). Per germline, CDR1 LGHNA and CDR2 YSLEER. CDR3 length: 15 residues. Trimming removed 0 bases at V and 2 bases at J, with 9 bases between. CDR3 protein: CASSQEDSDTDTQYF. The CDR3 DNA follows: TGCGCCAGCAGCCAAGAGGACAGCGACACAGATACGCAGTATTTT.

This chain links TRBV6-5 with TRBJ2-7, with D perhaps matching TRBD2 (6 bases). Germline CDR1 reads MNHEY; CDR2 reads SVGAGI. Deletions cut 0 bases from V and 3 bases from J, with 12 bases between. The CDR3 covers 15 residues. CDR3 nucleotides: TGTGCCAGCAGTTACTCGGCACTAGCTGACTACGAGCAGTACTTC. It specifies CASSYSALADYEQYF.

This chain connects TRBV9 to TRBJ1-1; 7 nucleotides agree with TRBD1. The CDR3 has 15 residues. In germline, CDR1 is SGDLS, CDR2 YYNGEE. The trim removed 0 bases at V and 4 bases at J, leaving 6 bases unmatched. In nucleotides, the CDR3 is TGTGCCAGCAGCGTAGGGGGTCCAGGGGGCACTGAAGCTTTCTTT. Protein sequence: CASSVGGPGGTEAFF.

The chain recombines TRBV4-3 with TRBJ2-6; the match to TRBD1 covers 8 bases. The V segment lost 2 bases and the J segment 8 bases; nucleotides outside the gene matches: 11. The CDR3 contains 17 residues. In germline, CDR1 is LGHNA, CDR2 YSLEER. DNA for the CDR3: TGCGCCAGCAGCCAACTTACAGGGGGTATATGGACCAACGTCCTGACTTTC. Encoded protein: CASSQLTGGIWTNVLTF.